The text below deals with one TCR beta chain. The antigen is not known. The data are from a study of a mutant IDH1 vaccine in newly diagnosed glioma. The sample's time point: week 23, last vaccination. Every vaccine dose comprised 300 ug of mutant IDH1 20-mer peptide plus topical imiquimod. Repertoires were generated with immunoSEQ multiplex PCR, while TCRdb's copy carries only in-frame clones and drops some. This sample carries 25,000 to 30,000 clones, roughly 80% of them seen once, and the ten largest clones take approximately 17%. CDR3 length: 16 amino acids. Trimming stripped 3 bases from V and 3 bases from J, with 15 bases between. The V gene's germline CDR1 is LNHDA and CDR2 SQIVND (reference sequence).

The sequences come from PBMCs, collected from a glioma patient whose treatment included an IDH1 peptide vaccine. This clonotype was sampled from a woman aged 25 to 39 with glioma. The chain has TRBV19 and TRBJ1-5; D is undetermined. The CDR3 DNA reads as TGTGCCAGTAGTATCCGGCAGCTCACTATCAATCAGCCCCAGCATTTT. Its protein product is CASSIRQLTINQPQHF.